The rows below give T cell receptor beta chains drawn from one sample of a study of T cell changes during pregnancy in multiple sclerosis. The table came from immunoSEQ multiplex PCR; TCRdb's copy has only in-frame clones and leaves some out. The sample yields 95,000 to 110,000 clones, roughly 92% seen once. The input for sequencing was peripheral blood, taken after pregnancy. These receptor sequences come from a female donor with multiple sclerosis, enrolled in a pregnancy study. CDR3s include the opening cysteine and the closing phenylalanine or tryptophan. A D gene is named only where the DNA matches it firmly. Clone size is shown for a subset of rows, as once, few, many or a class of expanded clone.

len: 13; j_gene: TRBJ1-1; abundance: NA; v_gene: TRBV5-1; d_gene: NA; CDR3nt: TGCGCCAGCATCATGTCCCCAGGGGACGGGGCTTTCTTT; CDR3aa: CASIMSPGDGAFF
len: 16; j_gene: TRBJ2-3; abundance: NA; v_gene: TRBV30; d_gene: NA; CDR3nt: TGTGCCTGGGGTTCCAGTGGCGGGATCACCACAGATACGCAGTATTTT; CDR3aa: CAWGSSGGITTDTQYF
len: 15; j_gene: TRBJ2-4; abundance: NA; v_gene: TRBV28; d_gene: TRBD1; CDR3nt: TGTGCCAGCAGTTCACTGGACAGGGGCAAAAACATTCAGTACTTC; CDR3aa: CASSSLDRGKNIQYF
len: 15; j_gene: TRBJ2-3; abundance: NA; v_gene: TRBV2; d_gene: TRBD1; CDR3nt: TGTGCCAGCAGAACCGGGACAGGGGTTTCAGATACGCAGTATTTT; CDR3aa: CASRTGTGVSDTQYF
len: 15; j_gene: TRBJ1-5; abundance: NA; v_gene: TRBV7-2; d_gene: TRBD1; CDR3nt: TGTGCCAGCAGCTTAGGGGACAGTAGCAATCAGCCCCAGCATTTT; CDR3aa: CASSLGDSSNQPQHF
len: 13; j_gene: TRBJ2-5; abundance: NA; v_gene: TRBV7-2; d_gene: TRBD2; CDR3nt: TGTGCCAGCAGCCGGACTAGCGAAGAGACCCAGTACTTC; CDR3aa: CASSRTSEETQYF
len: 17; j_gene: TRBJ2-3; abundance: NA; v_gene: TRBV7-9; d_gene: TRBD2; CDR3nt: TGTGCCAGCAGCTCCGGACTAGCGGGAGCTAGCACAGATACGCAGTATTTT; CDR3aa: CASSSGLAGASTDTQYF
len: 14; j_gene: TRBJ1-2; abundance: NA; v_gene: TRBV5-1; d_gene: NA; CDR3nt: TGCGCCAGCAGCCGGGAGGTGGGCTCCTATGGCTACACCTTC; CDR3aa: CASSREVGSYGYTF
len: 16; j_gene: TRBJ1-1; abundance: NA; v_gene: TRBV2; d_gene: TRBD1; CDR3nt: TGTGCCAGCAGTGAAAAAAAAGGACAGGGGCGGACTGAAGCTTTCTTT; CDR3aa: CASSEKKGQGRTEAFF
len: 13; j_gene: TRBJ2-7; abundance: NA; v_gene: TRBV27; d_gene: NA; CDR3nt: TGTGCCAGCAGTCTGACAGGCTCCTACGAGCAGTACTTC; CDR3aa: CASSLTGSYEQYF
len: 14; j_gene: TRBJ2-7; abundance: NA; v_gene: TRBV28; d_gene: NA; CDR3nt: TGTGCCAGCAGCCCAGGCACCAGGGCCTACGAGCAGTACTTC; CDR3aa: CASSPGTRAYEQYF
len: 15; j_gene: TRBJ1-1; abundance: once; v_gene: TRBV5-8; d_gene: NA; CDR3nt: TGTGCCAGCAGCTTGGGCAGGGCGAGGAACACTGAAGCTTTCTTT; CDR3aa: CASSLGRARNTEAFF
len: 13; j_gene: TRBJ2-5; abundance: NA; v_gene: TRBV7-3; d_gene: NA; CDR3nt: TGTGCCAGCAGCCCCTACCCAGGAGAGACCCAGTACTTC; CDR3aa: CASSPYPGETQYF
len: 16; j_gene: TRBJ2-7; abundance: NA; v_gene: TRBV19; d_gene: TRBD2; CDR3nt: TGTGCCAGTAGTACCCTGGGGGGAGCGGGAGCCTACGAGCAGTACTTC; CDR3aa: CASSTLGGAGAYEQYF